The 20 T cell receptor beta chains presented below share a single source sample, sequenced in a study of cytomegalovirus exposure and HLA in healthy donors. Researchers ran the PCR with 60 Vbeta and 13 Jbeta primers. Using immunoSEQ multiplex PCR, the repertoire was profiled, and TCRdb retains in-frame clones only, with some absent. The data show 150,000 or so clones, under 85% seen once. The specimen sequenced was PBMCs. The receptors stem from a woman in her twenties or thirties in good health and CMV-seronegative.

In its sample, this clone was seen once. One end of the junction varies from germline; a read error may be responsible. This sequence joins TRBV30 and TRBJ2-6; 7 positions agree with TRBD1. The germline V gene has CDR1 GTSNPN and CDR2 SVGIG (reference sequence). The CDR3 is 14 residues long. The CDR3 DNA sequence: TGTGCCGGTACAGGGGCGCCTGGGGCCAACGGCCTGACTTTC. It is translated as CAGTGAPGANGLTF.

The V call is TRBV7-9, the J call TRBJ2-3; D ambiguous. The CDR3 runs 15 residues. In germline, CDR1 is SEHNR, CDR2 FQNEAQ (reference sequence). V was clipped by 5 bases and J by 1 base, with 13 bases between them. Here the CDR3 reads CASSPRGGGTDTQYF. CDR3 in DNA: TGTGCCAGCAGCCCCCGTGGCGGTGGCACAGATACGCAGTATTTT.

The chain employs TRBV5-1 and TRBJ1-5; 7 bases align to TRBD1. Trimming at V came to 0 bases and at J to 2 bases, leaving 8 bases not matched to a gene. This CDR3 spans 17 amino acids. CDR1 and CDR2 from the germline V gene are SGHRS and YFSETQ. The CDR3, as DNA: TGCGCCAGCAGCTTGGGGGGCGCAGGGGGTGGCAATCAGCCCCAGCATTTT. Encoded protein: CASSLGGAGGGNQPQHF.

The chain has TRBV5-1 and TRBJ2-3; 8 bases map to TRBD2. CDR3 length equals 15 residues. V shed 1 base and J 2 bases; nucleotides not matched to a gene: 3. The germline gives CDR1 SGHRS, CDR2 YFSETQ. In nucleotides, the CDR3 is TGCGCCAGCAGCTTGTTGCGGGGGGCCACAGATACGCAGTATTTT. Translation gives CASSLLRGATDTQYF.

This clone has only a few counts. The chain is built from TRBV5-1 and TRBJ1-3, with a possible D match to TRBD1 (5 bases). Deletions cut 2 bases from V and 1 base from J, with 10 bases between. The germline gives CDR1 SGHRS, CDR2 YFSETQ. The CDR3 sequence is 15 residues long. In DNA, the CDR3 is TGCGCCAGCAGCTTCTCCGGGACTTCTGGAAACACCATATATTTT. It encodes CASSFSGTSGNTIYF.

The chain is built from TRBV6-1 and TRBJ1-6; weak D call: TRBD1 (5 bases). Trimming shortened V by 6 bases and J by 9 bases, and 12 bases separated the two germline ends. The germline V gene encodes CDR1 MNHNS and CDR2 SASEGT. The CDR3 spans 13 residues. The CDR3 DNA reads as TGTGCCAGCAGAGGGCAGGGTGGTTCACCCCTCCACTTT. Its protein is CASRGQGGSPLHF.

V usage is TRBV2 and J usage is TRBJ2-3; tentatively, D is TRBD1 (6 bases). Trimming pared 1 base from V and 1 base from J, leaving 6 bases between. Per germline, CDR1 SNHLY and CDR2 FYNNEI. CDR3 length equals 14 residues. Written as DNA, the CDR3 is TGTGCCAGCAGTGAAGACAGGGGCACAGATACGCAGTATTTT. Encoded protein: CASSEDRGTDTQYF.

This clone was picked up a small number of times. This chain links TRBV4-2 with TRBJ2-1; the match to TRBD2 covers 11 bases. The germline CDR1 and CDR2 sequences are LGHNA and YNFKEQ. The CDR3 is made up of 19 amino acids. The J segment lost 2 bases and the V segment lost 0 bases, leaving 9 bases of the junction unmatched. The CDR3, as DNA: TGTGCCAGCAGCCAAGAACCTAGCGGGGGGCCTAGCGCCTACAATGAGCAGTTCTTC. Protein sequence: CASSQEPSGGPSAYNEQFF.

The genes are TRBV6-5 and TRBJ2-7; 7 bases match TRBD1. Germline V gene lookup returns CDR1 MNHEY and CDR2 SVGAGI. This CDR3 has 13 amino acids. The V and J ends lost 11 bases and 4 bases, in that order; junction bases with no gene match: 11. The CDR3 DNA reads TGTGCCTCACAGGGGCCAGCAACTTACGAGCAGTACTTC. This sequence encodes CASQGPATYEQYF.

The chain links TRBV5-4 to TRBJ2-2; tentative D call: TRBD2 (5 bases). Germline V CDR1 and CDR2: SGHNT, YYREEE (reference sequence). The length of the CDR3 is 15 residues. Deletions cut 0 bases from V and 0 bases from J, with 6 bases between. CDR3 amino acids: CASSLAGSNTGELFF. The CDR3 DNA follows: TGTGCCAGCAGCTTGGCGGGGTCGAACACCGGGGAGCTGTTTTTT.

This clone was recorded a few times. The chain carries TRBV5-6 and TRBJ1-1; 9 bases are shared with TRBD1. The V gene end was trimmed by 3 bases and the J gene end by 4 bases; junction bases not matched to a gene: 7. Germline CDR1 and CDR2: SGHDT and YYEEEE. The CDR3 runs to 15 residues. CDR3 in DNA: TGTGCCAGCAGCTCCACAGGGGGCGCCGGCACTGAAGCTTTCTTT. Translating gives CASSSTGGAGTEAFF.

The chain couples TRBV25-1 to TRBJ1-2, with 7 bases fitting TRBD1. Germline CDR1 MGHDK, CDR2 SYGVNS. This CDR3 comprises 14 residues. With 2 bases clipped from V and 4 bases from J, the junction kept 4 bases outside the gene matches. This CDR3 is CASSEVDRVYGYTF. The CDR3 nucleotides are TGTGCCAGCAGTGAAGTTGACAGGGTCTATGGCTACACCTTC.

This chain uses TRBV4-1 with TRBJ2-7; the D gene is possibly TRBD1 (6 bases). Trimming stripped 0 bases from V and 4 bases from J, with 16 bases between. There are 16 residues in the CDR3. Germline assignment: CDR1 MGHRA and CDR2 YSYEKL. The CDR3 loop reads CASSQDWGLGGYEQYF. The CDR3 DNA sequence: TGCGCCAGCAGCCAAGATTGGGGGCTAGGGGGATACGAGCAGTACTTC.

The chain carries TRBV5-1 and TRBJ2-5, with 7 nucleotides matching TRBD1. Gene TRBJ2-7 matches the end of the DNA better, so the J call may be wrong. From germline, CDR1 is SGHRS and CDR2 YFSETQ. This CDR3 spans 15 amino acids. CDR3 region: CASSAKTGLTYEQYF. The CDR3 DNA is TGCGCCAGCAGCGCCAAGACAGGGCTGACCTACGAGCAGTACTTC.

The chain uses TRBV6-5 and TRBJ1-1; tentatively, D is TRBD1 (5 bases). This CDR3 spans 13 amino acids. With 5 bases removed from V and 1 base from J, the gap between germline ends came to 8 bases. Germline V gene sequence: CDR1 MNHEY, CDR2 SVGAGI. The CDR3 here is CASSVQGNTEAFF. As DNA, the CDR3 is TGTGCCAGCAGTGTGCAGGGGAACACTGAAGCTTTCTTT.

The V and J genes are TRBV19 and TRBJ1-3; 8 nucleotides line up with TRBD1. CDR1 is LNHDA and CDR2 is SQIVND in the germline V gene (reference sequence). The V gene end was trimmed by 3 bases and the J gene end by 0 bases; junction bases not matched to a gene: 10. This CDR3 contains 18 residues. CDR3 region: CASSMDPGQGSSGNTIYF. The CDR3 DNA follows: TGTGCCAGTAGTATGGATCCCGGACAGGGAAGCTCTGGAAACACCATATATTTT. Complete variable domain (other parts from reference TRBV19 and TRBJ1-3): DGGITQSPKYLFRKEGQNVTLSCEQNLNHDAMYWYRQDPGQGLRLIYYSQIVNDFQKGDIAEGYSVSREKKESFPLTVTSAQKNPTAFYLCASSMDPGQGSSGNTIYFGEGSWLTVV.

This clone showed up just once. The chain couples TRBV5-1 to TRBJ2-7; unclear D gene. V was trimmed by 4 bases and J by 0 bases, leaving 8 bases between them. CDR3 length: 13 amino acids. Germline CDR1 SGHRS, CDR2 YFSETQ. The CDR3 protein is CASSTRNSYEQYF. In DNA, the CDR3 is TGCGCCAGCAGCACACGCAACTCCTACGAGCAGTACTTC.

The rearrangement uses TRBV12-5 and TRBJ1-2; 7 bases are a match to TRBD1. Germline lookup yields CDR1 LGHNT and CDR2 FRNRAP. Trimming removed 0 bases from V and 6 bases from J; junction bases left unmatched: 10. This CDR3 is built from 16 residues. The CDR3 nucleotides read TGTGCTAGTGGTTTGGTGATCTCAGGGGGAAGTAATGGCTACACCTTC. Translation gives CASGLVISGGSNGYTF. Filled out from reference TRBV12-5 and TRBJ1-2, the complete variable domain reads DARVTQTPRHKVTEMGQEVTMRCQPILGHNTVFWYRQTMMQGLELLAYFRNRAPLDDSGMPKDRFSAEMPDATLATLKIQPSEPRDSAVYFCASGLVISGGSNGYTFGSGTRLTVV.

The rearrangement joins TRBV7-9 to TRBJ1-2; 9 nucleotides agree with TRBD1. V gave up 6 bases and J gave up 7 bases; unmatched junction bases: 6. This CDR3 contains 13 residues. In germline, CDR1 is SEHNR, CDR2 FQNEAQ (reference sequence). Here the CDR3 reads CASRGDRERGYTF. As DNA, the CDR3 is TGTGCCAGCAGGGGGGACAGGGAACGTGGCTACACCTTC.

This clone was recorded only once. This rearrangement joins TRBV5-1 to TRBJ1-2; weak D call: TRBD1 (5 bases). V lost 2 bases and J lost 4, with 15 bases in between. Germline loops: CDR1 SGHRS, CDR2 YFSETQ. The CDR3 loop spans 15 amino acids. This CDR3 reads CASSFEIGQPYGYTF. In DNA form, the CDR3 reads TGCGCCAGCAGCTTCGAAATCGGACAACCCTATGGCTACACCTTC.